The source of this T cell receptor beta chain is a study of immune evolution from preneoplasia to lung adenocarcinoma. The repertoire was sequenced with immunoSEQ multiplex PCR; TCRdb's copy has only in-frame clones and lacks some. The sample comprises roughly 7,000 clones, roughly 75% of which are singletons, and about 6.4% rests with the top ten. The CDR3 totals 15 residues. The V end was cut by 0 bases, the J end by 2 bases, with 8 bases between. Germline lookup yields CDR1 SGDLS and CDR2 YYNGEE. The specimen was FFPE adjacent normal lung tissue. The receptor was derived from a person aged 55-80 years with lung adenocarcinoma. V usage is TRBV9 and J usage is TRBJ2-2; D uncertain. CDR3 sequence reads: CASSVALVNTGELFF. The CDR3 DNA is TGTGCCAGCAGCGTAGCTCTGGTAAACACCGGGGAGCTGTTTTTT.